These 3 T cell receptor beta chains came from one sample sequenced in a study of T cell responses to AZD1222 COVID-19 vaccine. TCRdb's table, derived via immunoSEQ multiplex PCR, lists solely in-frame clones and lacks some. The repertoire consists of more than 150,000 clones, with around 90% occurring once and the leading ten covering about 2.1%. The sequenced sample was peripheral blood, obtained 28 days after the second AZD1222 dose. These receptors originate from an adult who received the AZD1222 COVID-19 vaccine.

V gene TRBV6-1 combines with J gene TRBJ2-2; 7 bases match TRBD2. With V trimmed by 3 bases and J by 10 bases, 11 bases remained unmatched. CDR3 length: 15 amino acids. Looked up from germline, CDR1 is MNHNS and CDR2 is SASEGT. CDR3 sequence (DNA): TGTGCCAGCAGTGAGGCTGCGGGAGTGGCCCCGGAGCTGTTTTTT. As protein: CASSEAAGVAPELFF.

The rearrangement links TRBV25-1 to TRBJ2-2, with a weak D call TRBD1 (6 bases). The ends were cut back, 8 bases at V and 4 bases at J, with 14 bases in the middle. This CDR3 is 14 amino acids long. Germline V gene data show CDR1 as MGHDK and CDR2 as SYGVNS. CDR3 protein: CASSYGQFTGELFF. The DNA of the CDR3 is TGTGCCAGCTCTTATGGACAGTTCACCGGGGAGCTGTTTTTT.

The V gene is TRBV2, the J gene TRBJ1-4; no clear D gene. V dropped 7 bases and J dropped 8 bases, with 17 bases sitting between them. The CDR3 is 14 residues long. Germline loops: CDR1 SNHLY, CDR2 FYNNEI. In DNA, the CDR3 is TGTGCCAGCATACGAGAGACAATTGAAGAAAAACTGTTTTTT. This encodes CASIRETIEEKLFF.